Given below is one TCR beta chain in context. The method was immunoSEQ multiplex PCR; TCRdb's version includes in-frame clones alone and lacks a portion of them. The repertoire holds about 680,000 clones, with more than 80% as singletons. Trimming at V came to 6 bases and at J to 9 bases, leaving 10 bases not matched to a gene. The CDR3 sequence is 14 residues long. The germline V gene encodes CDR1 MNHEY and CDR2 SVGAGI. Treatment defined: 19 received Ad26.COV2.S at low or high dose, single or two shots; roughly 5 received placebo; per-sample allocation not given. Specimen acquisition occurred on day 63 following the initial vaccine or placebo injection. An adult aged 18-55 years in Boston served as the donor. The source of the sample is a study of Ad26.COV2.S vaccination and SARS-CoV-2 variants.

J is TRBJ2-1 and V is TRBV6-5; TRBD2 aligns across 8 bases. The starting material was peripheral blood, obtained in a trial of Ad26.COV2.S vaccine versus placebo. The sequence came from a person between 18 and 59 years old who received the Ad26.COV2.S COVID-19 vaccine or a placebo. The CDR3 sequence is CASRLISSGSEQFF. As DNA, the CDR3 is TGTGCCAGCAGATTAATTTCCAGCGGGAGTGAGCAGTTCTTC.